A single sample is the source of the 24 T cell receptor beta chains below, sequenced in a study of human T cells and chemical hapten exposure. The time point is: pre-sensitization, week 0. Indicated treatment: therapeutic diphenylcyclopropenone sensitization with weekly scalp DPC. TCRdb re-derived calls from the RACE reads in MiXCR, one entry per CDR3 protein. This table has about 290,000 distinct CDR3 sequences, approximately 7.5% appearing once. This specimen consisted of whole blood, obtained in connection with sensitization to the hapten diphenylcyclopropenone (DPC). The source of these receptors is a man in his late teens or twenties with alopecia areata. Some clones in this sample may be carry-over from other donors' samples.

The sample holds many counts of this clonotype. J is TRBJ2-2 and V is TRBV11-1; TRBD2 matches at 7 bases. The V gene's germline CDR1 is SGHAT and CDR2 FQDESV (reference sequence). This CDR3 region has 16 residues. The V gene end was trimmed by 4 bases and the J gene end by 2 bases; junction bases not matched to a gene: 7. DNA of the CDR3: TGTGCCAGCAGCTCGGGAGGCAGATTTAACACCGGGGAGCTGTTTTTT. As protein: CASSSGGRFNTGELFF.

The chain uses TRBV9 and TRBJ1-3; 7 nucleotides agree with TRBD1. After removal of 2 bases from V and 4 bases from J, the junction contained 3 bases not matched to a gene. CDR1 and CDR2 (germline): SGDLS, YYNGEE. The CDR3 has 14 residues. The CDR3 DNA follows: TGTGCCAGCAGCGTGGGGACAGCAGGAAACACCATATATTTT. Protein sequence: CASSVGTAGNTIYF.

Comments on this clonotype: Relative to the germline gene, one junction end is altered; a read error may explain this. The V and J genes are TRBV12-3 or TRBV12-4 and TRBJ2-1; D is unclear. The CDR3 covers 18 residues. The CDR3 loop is CASILFRPPESSYNEQFF. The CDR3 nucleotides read TGTGCCAGCATTTTATTCCGTCCCCCGGAAAGCTCCTACAATGAGCAGTTCTTC.

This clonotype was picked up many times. Written as DNA, the CDR3 is TGTGCCAGCAGCTTAGTGGGCCATAGCAATCAGCCCCAGCATTTT. Amino acids: CASSLVGHSNQPQHF. This chain uses TRBV7-9 with TRBJ1-5; no definite D call. CDR3 length: 15 amino acids. Germline CDR1 SEHNR, CDR2 FQNEAQ (reference sequence). V lost 1 base to trimming and J lost 0 bases, with 7 bases between them.

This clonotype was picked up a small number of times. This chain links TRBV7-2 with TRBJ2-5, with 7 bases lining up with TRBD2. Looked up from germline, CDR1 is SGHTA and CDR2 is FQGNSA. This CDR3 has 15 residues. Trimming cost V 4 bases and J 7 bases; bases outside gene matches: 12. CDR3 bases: TGTGCCAGCAGCTCAGTTAAGCGGGGCCACGGGACCCAGTACTTC. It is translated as CASSSVKRGHGTQYF.

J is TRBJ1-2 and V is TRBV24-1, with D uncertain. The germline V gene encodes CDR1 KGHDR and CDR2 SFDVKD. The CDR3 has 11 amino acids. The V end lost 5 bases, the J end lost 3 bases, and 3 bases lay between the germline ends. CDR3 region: CATSGDYGYTF. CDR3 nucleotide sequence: TGTGCCACCAGTGGGGACTATGGCTACACCTTC.

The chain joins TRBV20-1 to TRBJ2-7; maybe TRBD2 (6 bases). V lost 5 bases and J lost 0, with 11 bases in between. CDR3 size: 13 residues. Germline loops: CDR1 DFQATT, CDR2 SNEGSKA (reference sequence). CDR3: CSAGGAPSYEQYF. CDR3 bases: TGCAGTGCTGGCGGGGCCCCCTCCTACGAGCAGTACTTC.

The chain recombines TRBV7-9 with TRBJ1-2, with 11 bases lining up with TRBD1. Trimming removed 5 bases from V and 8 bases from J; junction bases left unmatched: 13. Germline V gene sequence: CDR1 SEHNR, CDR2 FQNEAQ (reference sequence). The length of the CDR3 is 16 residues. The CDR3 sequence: CASSRGQGAGIWGYTF. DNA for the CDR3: TGTGCCAGCAGCCGCGGACAGGGGGCAGGTATCTGGGGCTACACCTTC.

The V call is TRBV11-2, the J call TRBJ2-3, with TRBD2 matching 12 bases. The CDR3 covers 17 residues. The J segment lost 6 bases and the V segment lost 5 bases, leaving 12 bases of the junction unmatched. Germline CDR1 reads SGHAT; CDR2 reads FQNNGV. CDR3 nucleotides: TGTGCCAGCAGCCCACTAGCGACTAGCGGGGGCTCGGATACGCAGTATTTT. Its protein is CASSPLATSGGSDTQYF.

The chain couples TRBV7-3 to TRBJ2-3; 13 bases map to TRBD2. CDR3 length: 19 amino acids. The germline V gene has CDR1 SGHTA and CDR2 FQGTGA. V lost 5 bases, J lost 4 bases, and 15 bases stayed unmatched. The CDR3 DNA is TGTGCCAGCAGCCTCCACGGAACCGGGACTAGCGGGGTATCAGATACGCAGTATTTT. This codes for CASSLHGTGTSGVSDTQYF.

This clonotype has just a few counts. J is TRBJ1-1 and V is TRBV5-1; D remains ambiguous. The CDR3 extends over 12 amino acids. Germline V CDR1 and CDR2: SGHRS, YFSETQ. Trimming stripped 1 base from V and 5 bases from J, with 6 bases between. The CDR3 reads CASSLRETEAFF. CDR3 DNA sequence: TGCGCCAGCAGCTTGCGGGAGACTGAAGCTTTCTTT.

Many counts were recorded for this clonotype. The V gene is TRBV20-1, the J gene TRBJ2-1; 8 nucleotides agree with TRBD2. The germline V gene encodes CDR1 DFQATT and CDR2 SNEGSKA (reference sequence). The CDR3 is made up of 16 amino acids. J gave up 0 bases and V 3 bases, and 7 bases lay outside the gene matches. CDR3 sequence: CSASGAGGLSYNEQFF. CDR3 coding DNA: TGCAGTGCTAGTGGTGCGGGGGGACTCTCCTACAATGAGCAGTTCTTC.

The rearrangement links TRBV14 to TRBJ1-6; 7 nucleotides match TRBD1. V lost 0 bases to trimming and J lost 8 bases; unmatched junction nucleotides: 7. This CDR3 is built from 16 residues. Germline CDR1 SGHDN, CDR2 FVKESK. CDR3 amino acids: CASSQDGGGWDSPLHF. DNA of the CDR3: TGTGCCAGCAGCCAAGATGGAGGGGGCTGGGATTCACCCCTCCACTTT.

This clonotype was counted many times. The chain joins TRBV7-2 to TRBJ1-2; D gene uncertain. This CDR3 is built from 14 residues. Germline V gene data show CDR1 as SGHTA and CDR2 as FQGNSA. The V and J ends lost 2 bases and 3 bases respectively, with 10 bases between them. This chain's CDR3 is CASSLLRPDYGYTF. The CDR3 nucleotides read TGTGCCAGCAGCTTACTTAGGCCTGACTATGGCTACACCTTC.

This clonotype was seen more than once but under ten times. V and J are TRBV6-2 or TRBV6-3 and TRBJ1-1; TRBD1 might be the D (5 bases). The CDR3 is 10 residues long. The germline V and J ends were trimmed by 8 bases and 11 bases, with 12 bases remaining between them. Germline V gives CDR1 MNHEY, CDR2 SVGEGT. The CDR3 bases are TGTGCCAGCGCCGATGGGGCGGCTTTCTTT. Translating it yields CASADGAAFF.

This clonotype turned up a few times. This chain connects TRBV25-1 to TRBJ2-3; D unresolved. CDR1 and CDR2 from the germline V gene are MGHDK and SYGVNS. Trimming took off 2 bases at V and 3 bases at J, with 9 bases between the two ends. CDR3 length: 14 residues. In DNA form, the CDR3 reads TGTGCCAGCAGTGAAGGCCGGAAGACAGATACGCAGTATTTT. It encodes CASSEGRKTDTQYF. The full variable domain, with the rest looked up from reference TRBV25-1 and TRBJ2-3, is EADIYQTPRYLVIGTGKKITLECSQTMGHDKMYWYQQDPGMELHLIHYSYGVNSTEKGDLSSESTVSRIRTEHFPLTLESARPSHTSQYLCASSEGRKTDTQYFGPGTRLTVL.

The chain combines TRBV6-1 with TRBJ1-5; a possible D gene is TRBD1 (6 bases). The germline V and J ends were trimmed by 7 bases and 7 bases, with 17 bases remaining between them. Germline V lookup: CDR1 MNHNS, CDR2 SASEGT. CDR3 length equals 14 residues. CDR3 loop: CASKEPTGYQPQHF. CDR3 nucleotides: TGTGCCAGCAAAGAGCCGACAGGATACCAGCCCCAGCATTTT.

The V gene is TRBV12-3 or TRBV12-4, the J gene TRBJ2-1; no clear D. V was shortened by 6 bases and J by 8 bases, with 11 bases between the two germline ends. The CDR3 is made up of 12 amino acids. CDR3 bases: TGTGCCAGCAGACTCAACACGGATGAGCAGTTCTTC. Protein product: CASRLNTDEQFF.

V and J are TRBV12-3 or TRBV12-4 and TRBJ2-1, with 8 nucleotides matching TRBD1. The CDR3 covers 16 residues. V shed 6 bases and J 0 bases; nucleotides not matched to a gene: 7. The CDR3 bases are TGTGCCAGCAGCCCATGGACAGGGAGCTCCTACAATGAGCAGTTCTTC. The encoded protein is CASSPWTGSSYNEQFF.

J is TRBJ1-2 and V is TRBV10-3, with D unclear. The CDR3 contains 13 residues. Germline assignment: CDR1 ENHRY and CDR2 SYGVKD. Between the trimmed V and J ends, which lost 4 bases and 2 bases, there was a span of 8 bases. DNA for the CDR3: TGTGCCATCAGTGGAAACAGCAACTATGGCTACACCTTC. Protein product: CAISGNSNYGYTF.

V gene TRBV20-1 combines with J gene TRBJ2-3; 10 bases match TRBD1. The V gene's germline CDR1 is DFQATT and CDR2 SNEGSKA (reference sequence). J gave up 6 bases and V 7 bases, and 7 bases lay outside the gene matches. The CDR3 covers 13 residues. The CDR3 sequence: CSGRGTGVDTQYF. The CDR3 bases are TGCAGTGGAAGGGGGACAGGGGTGGATACGCAGTATTTT.

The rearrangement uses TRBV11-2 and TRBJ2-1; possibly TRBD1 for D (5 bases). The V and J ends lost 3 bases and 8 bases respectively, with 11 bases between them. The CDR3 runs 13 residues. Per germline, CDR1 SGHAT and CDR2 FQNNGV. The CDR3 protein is CASSFQGGDEQFF. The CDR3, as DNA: TGTGCCAGCAGCTTCCAGGGTGGCGATGAGCAGTTCTTC.

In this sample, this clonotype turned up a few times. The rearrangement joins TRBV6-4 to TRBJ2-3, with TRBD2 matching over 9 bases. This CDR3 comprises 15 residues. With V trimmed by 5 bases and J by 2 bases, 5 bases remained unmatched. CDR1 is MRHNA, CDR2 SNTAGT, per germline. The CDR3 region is CASSHAGGATDTQYF. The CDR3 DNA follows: TGTGCCAGCAGTCATGCGGGGGGGGCCACAGATACGCAGTATTTT.

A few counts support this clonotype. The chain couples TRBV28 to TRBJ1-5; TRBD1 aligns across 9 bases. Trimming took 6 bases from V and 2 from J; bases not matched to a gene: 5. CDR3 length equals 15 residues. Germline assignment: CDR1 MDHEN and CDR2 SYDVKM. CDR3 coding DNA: TGTGCCAGCAGACCACAGGGGGCCGGCAATCAGCCCCAGCATTTT. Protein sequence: CASRPQGAGNQPQHF.